Detailed here is one T cell receptor beta chain. The data were obtained in a study of blood T cell repertoires in COVID-19. The overall study: Donors in the United States, Italy and Spain gave samples during acute or convalescent COVID-19. Sources were T cells, B-cell-depleted T cells, or PBMCs; the material itself was cDNA or gDNA.

Germline V gene data show CDR1 as LNHDA and CDR2 as SQIVND (reference sequence). With 6 bases removed from V and 6 bases from J, the gap between germline ends came to 15 bases. The CDR3 is made up of 14 amino acids. In the original workflow: It was from reference gene primer amplification that nucleated cell counts were estimated. Clones were sequenced by immunoSEQ multiplex PCR, and TCRdb holds only the in-frame ones, with some missing. V, J and clone size are taken as reported in that table, and D and trimming were inferred from the DNA itself. The data contain under 300,000 clones, roughly 82% of them singletons.

The V gene is TRBV19, the J gene TRBJ2-1; D possibly corresponds to TRBD1 (5 bases). This TCR came from an older man with acute or convalescent COVID-19. The sequenced material came from peripheral blood. The CDR3 sequence: CASSNTPGINEQFF. The CDR3 nucleotides are TGTGCCAGTAGCAATACACCAGGGATCAATGAGCAGTTCTTC.